What follows is one T cell receptor (beta chain) and its context. It lacks a known antigen. No much larger clonotype is one base removed from it; base qualities were not supplied. These data are taken from a study of cytomegalovirus exposure and HLA in healthy donors (TCRdb year 2017). With regard to the full study: According to an earlier analysis of around 600 of the donors, roughly 180 million T cells yielded roughly 110 million unique TCR beta sequences and approximately 280 Gb of sequence data. Genome-wide SNP genotypes for about 65% of the 666 donors were used in a later genetic analysis, which treated that subset as a discovery cohort. Typing coverage varied by locus: 629-630 donors for A, B, C, DRB1 and DQB1; approximately 560 for DQA1; about 570 for DPA1; approximately 450 for DPB1. Roughly 5 DR-DQ haplotypes were handled as single units for association and clustering because linkage in the cohort was strong. Of the roughly 430 genotyped donors, about 80% fell in the genetic ancestry cluster associated with self-reported Caucasian donors. The study aimed to test whether signatures of past pathogen exposure could be identified by cataloging public T cell receptors. Rather than using new phenotypic data, the later analysis identified candidate immune exposures from TCR beta sequences and from how often those sequences occurred across donors. To predict cytomegalovirus infection status, the study brought together high-throughput TCR immunosequencing, statistical association of individual TCRs with disease status, and machine learning. Every discovery cohort repertoire had been produced on one sequencing platform. Roughly 290 gigabases of sequencing data and roughly 80 million unique TCR sequences made up an early release that covered 500 to 650 HLA-typed donors. A later analysis re-analyzed previously published TCR beta repertoires from 600 to 850 donors and added high-resolution HLA genotyping to study TCR occurrence patterns. The T cell repertoires of around 730 subjects were profiled by immunosequencing and related to cytomegalovirus serostatus. Both class I and class II loci were covered by HLA typing, at four-digit resolution. In addition to the first cohort of 650 to 800 subjects, a separate validation cohort of under 150 different subjects was used. Among around 400 genotyped donors of the cohort, an average of around 250,000 unique TCR beta nucleotide sequences was sequenced per donor, of which 15% to 20% were non-productive. Alongside the repertoire data, information on donor age, sex, ethnicity and CMV serostatus was compiled. An earlier analysis of approximately 630 of the donors applied high-throughput TCR beta sequencing to assess whether each TCR beta V gene segment acted as functional or pseudogenic.

Receptors were amplified or captured by the immunoSEQ multiplex PCR assay. For the multiplex PCR, a mixture combining 60 forward primers for TCR Vbeta segments and 13 reverse primers for TCR Jbeta segments was used. The CDR3 region of rearranged TCR beta genes was amplified from genomic DNA with a multiplex PCR assay. The amplified TCR beta libraries were sequenced on the Illumina HiSeq System as 87-base-pair reads. Turning to the authors' computational methods: In a later analysis, tens of millions of unique TCR beta chains were counted across the 650 to 750 repertoires, and roughly 9.9 million of these chains were shared by at least two donors. Raw reads were error-corrected and collapsed into unique sequences with a nearest-neighbor algorithm that merged closely related sequences to remove PCR and sequencing errors. To assign V, D and J gene segments, CDR3 sequences were aligned to IMGT reference sequences. For a sequence to be retained, a match of at least six nucleotides was required to both a V gene segment and a J gene segment. Rearrangements were classified as productive when the CDR3 lacked stop codons and remained in frame with V and J, and all other rearrangements were classified as non-productive. Following IMGT convention, CDR3 was defined as the stretch from the second conserved V-encoded cysteine to the conserved J-encoded phenylalanine. In an earlier analysis of approximately 590 of the donors, sequences lacking an unambiguous match to a single V gene segment were excluded. In an earlier analysis of 587 of the donors, V segments were called functional above 56.7% productive rearrangements and were called segregating when the between-donor standard deviation exceeded 5%. To diagnose cytomegalovirus status from the catalog of TCR beta chain sequences, a statistical classification framework was built. In a later analysis, TCR nucleotide sequences were compared against IMGT/GENE-DB human TR gene sequences so that V and J genes could be assigned. In a later analysis, CDR3 sequences and most-parsimonious VDJ recombination scenarios were assigned using the TCRdist pipeline. In a later analysis, every TCR beta chain was defined by the combination of its CDR3 amino acid sequence and its V-gene family, and reads without a unique V-gene family were dropped. In a later analysis, 450 to 600 highly shared, low-generation-probability nucleotide sequences were removed to address suspected cross-contamination and a sequencing artifact. In a later analysis, a clonal expansion index for each public chain was calculated from normalized within-repertoire ranks of inferred template counts. A later analysis computed generation probabilities with a VDJ recombination model fitted to out-of-frame rearrangements, and checked the results against IGoR. In a later analysis, TCR-TCR, TCR-HLA and TCR-CMV co-occurrence was scored with hypergeometric tests, and a repertoire-size bias correction was applied to TCR pairs. A later analysis estimated false discovery rates by permuting HLA or CMV assignments 20 times. In a later analysis, co-occurring TCRs were grouped using DBSCAN, and TCRdist sequence similarity was added for clustering within HLA-allele-positive subsets. Co-occurrence clustering excluded repertoires with fewer than 30,000 or more than 120,000 public chains, plus five with anomalous nucleotide sharing. TCRdb stores this immuneACCESS table with in-frame sequences only. Part of the clones is absent; in the studies checked, under half of the shortfall reflects unresolved V genes, and no reason is known for the rest. V, J and clone size are those of that table, while D and trimming were read from the DNA. Across this sample there are 100,000 or so clones, with 65% to 80% seen only once. The ten largest clones add up to about 4.2% of the sample.

The cohort comprised around 690 healthy bone marrow donors. Cohort members were all nominally healthy when sampled, although unrecorded immune exposures were likely present. The donor was CMV seropositive and belonged to the group of around 300 seropositive cohort members. Each donor provided a peripheral blood sample, and peripheral blood mononuclear cells were used for TCR beta sequencing. The Qiagen DNeasy Blood Extraction Kit was used to extract genomic DNA from the blood cell samples. V loses 5 bases of germline sequence and J loses 6 bases, and the interval between the two ends is 19 bases. From the germline V gene, CDR1 is SGHVS and CDR2 is FQNEAQ. Measured from the cysteine to the phenylalanine, the CDR3 is 16 residues long. The read is trimmed to its CDR3 DNA, 48 bases read in frame from base 1. Study-level results and caveats: A group of highly shared sequence variants was considered likely to be a technical artifact of the sequencing pipeline. A later genetic analysis associated a missense DCLRE1C variant with V-gene and J-gene trimming of TCR beta chains, and an independent cohort replicated the association. For the cohort, immune exposure information was limited to CMV serostatus. The 87-base-pair reads could not distinguish some IMGT-functional V segments, including TRBV6-2 and TRBV6-3, so those segments were excluded. Assigning TCR associations to individual alleles was difficult when HLA alleles, especially DR and DQ, strongly co-occurred. A later analysis found that HLA-associated TCR beta chains were more clonally expanded and had lower generation probabilities than equally common non-associated chains. Roughly 15 rarely observed V segments, including chromosome 9 orphons, were excluded from the earlier analysis of some 590 of the donors because counts were too low. Broadly in line with IMGT annotations, most TCR beta V segments showed up in productive rearrangements about 90% or about 30% of the time in an earlier analysis of about 500 of the donors. In vitro tests confirmed that three of the cytomegalovirus-associated TCR beta chains recognize cytomegalovirus antigens. A later genetic analysis reported fewer N-insertions in productive TCRs among donors in an Asian-associated ancestry cluster than the approximately 700-donor mean. A later analysis found that TCR association rates varied across HLA loci, with DRB1 alleles showing the most associated TCRs and HLA-C alleles the fewest. The classifier was reported to diagnose cytomegalovirus status with high specificity and sensitivity in both the original cohort and the validation cohort. At a false discovery rate of 0.05, a later analysis linked about 17,000 TCR beta sequences to specific HLA alleles. The cohort was sequenced for TCR beta chains only, and without alpha or paired-chain data the features that could be detected were limited. Most TCR sequences were seen in very few donors, while some public TCRs were found in many individuals. A later analysis reported that several top co-occurrence clusters appeared linked to parvovirus B19, influenza, CMV and Epstein-Barr virus. A later analysis found that most CMV-associated TCR beta chains appeared HLA-restricted, with HLA associations seemingly driven largely by CMV exposure. HLA typing was unavailable for some donors at each locus, so association tests used only the typed subset. A further reported finding was that TCR beta sequences accurately predicted the HLA-A and HLA-B alleles for most subjects in the first cohort. The presence/absence analyses assumed that sequencing depth was roughly uniform across donors, and that assumption may not be true. The authors suggested that the approach could potentially be extended to other disease states and immunological phenotypes. Linkage disequilibrium might explain the correlated functional status among segregating V segments, but an unknown experimental factor could not be ruled out. In the study, approximately 160 TCR beta chains were listed as associated with cytomegalovirus.

The receptor comes from a woman aged 45-60 years in good health and CMV-seropositive. The chain couples TRBV7-8 to TRBJ2-2, with a weak D call of TRBD2 (6 bases match). The sample was PBMCs. The CDR3 here reads CASSPRDFGGSGELFF. In nucleotides, the sequence is TGTGCCAGCAGCCCCCGGGACTTCGGTGGATCCGGGGAGCTGTTTTTT.